These T cell receptor beta chains were read from a single sample in a study of blood T cell repertoires in COVID-19. The data were produced by immunoSEQ multiplex PCR, yet TCRdb's version contains in-frame clones alone and is incomplete. The profile shows roughly 70,000 clones, roughly 80% of them singletons. The source material was peripheral blood. Receptor source: a man aged 55-75 years with acute or convalescent COVID-19. Both conserved end residues are part of each CDR3. The order of the fields is CDR3 DNA, CDR3 protein, D gene, V gene, J gene, clone size. A D gene is named only where the DNA matches it firmly. Where a row states a size, it is once, few, many or the class of an expanded clone; other rows omit it.

DNA: TGTGCCAGCAGCCAAATTGGGGGGAGCGCAGTGAGTGAGCAGTTCTTC
CDR3: CASSQIGGSAVSEQFF
D: .
V: TRBV5-6
J: TRBJ2-1
size: .

DNA: TGCGCCAGCAGCTTGACCAGACACCCCTCCTACAATGAGCAGTTCTTC
CDR3: CASSLTRHPSYNEQFF
D: .
V: TRBV5-1
J: TRBJ2-1
size: .

DNA: TGTGCCAGCAGTCGCGATATGGAGACCCAGTACTTC
CDR3: CASSRDMETQYF
D: .
V: TRBV12-3/TRBV12-4
J: TRBJ2-5
size: .

DNA: TGCGCCAGCAGCTTGGGGTCCGGGGTCGGCTACACCTTC
CDR3: CASSLGSGVGYTF
D: .
V: TRBV5-1
J: TRBJ1-2
size: once

DNA: TGTGCCAGCAGCTCGGCGGCAGGGATCACTGAAGCTTTCTTT
CDR3: CASSSAAGITEAFF
D: .
V: TRBV7-2
J: TRBJ1-1
size: few

DNA: TGCGCCAGCAGCTCCGGACTAGAAACAGATACGCAGTATTTT
CDR3: CASSSGLETDTQYF
D: TRBD2
V: TRBV5-1
J: TRBJ2-3
size: .

DNA: TGTGCCAGCAGCCAAGACAGGGTCACCGGGGAGCTGTTTTTT
CDR3: CASSQDRVTGELFF
D: .
V: TRBV3-1/TRBV3-2
J: TRBJ2-2
size: few

DNA: TGTGCCAGCAGCTTAGGAGCAACTAATGAAAAACTGTTTTTT
CDR3: CASSLGATNEKLFF
D: .
V: TRBV7-9
J: TRBJ1-4
size: once

DNA: TGTGCCAGCAGTCACTCTACAGAGAACACTGAAGCTTTCTTT
CDR3: CASSHSTENTEAFF
D: .
V: TRBV3-1/TRBV3-2
J: TRBJ1-1
size: many

DNA: TGTGCCACCAGTGAGGCACAGGGCACAGATACGCAGTATTTT
CDR3: CATSEAQGTDTQYF
D: .
V: TRBV24-1
J: TRBJ2-3
size: .